Reported below is one TCR beta chain. What it binds is unknown. Sequenced by immunoSEQ multiplex PCR; TCRdb stores in-frame clones only, minus some. The sample lists some 76,000 clones, more than 75% seen once, with approximately 0.76% in the top ten. The data were taken from a study of OX40 agonist ivuxolimab in advanced cancers. Study in general: The study gave patients intravenous ivuxolimab at 0.01 to 10 mg/kg every 2 weeks. The eligibility criteria allowed prior anti-PD-1, anti-PD-L1 or anti-CTLA-4 therapy, and approximately 38% had some. Broader study findings: The study did not work out the antigen specificity of the expanded peripheral T cells.

Germline assignment: CDR1 SGHAT and CDR2 FQNNGV. V lost 5 bases to trimming and J lost 2 bases, with 15 bases between them. CDR3 size: 15 residues. Sampling of blood occurred at baseline, cycle 4 day 1, and cycle 7 day 1. The sequence derives from an adult with an advanced solid tumor such as melanoma, head and neck, liver or kidney cancer. Specimen: CD4+ or CD8+ T cells sorted from blood, collected in a trial of the OX40 agonist ivuxolimab. The V call is TRBV11-2, the J call TRBJ1-2, with D hard to call. CDR3 in DNA: TGTGCCAGCAGCGTCCTTTCAGTAAGCAACTATGGCTACACCTTC. Translated: CASSVLSVSNYGYTF.